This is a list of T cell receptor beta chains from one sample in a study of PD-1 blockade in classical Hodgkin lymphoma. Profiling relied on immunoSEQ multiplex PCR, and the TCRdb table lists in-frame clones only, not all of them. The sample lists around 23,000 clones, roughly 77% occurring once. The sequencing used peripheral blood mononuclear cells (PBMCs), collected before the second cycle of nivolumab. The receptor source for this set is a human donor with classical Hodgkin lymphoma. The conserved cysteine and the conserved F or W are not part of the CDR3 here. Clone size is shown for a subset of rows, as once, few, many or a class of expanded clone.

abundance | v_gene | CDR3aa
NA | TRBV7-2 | ASSSLGTDRETQY
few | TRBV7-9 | ASSLGLVPYEQY
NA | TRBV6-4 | ASSERASGKNEQF
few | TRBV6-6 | ASSPTGDGQETQY
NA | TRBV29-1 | STYSGYNEQF
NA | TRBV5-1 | ASSPIRTGPNGYT
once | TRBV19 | ASSISGNQPQH
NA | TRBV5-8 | ASSLDRGRYTYT
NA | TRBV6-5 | ASSSQVLQPQH
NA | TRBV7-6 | ASSLTVEGDTQY
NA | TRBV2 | ASSEYGTVQETQY
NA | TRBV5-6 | ASSTQGATDTQY
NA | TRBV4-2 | ASSQVFSGGVEKLF
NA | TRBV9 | ASSVGFPNEQF
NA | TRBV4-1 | ASSQATGTGVEKLF
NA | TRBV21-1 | ASSKEEVCKGVPTDTQY
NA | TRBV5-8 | ASSLFQLQF
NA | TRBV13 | ASSYGDRDSLF
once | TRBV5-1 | ASSSSGGLAKNIQY
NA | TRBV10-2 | ASSEGPTDTQY
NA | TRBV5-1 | ASSSRQGKETQY
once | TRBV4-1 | ASSQDNSDSVQYTQY
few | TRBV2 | ASSDGRIGMGQPQH
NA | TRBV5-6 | ASSWGTGRSSGANVLT
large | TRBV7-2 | ASSPHSMAYNSPLH
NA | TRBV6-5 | ASSYSTGWAYGYT
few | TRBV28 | ASSFTPRTVDRTRGQF
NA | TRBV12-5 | ASGFLAYEQY
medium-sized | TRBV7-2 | ASSLVEGNGYT
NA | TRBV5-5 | ASSLGVGRRLSGELF
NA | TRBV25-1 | ASSLEDRGGEKLF
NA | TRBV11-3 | ASSLEAGPVHEQY
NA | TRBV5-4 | ASSLRAGWETQY
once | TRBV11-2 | ASSRKTPRTGGNYGYT
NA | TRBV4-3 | ASRQGSGSGYNEQF
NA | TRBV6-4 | ASSDQAGSSYGYT
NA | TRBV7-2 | ASSWEGETQY
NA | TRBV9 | ASSDPGGANVLT
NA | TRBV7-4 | ASSRGGLYEQY
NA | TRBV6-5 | ASSYVTGGYNEQF
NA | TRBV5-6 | ASSVLAGGPTEQF
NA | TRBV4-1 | ASSQEVFRGDQPQH
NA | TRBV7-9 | ASSLSDRNYGYT
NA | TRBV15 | ATSRDRDRGRYSGYT
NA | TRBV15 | ATSRDLNTEAF
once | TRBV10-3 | AINQGARTEAF
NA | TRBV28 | ASSLVTENTEAF
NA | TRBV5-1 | ASSLAPTAEETQY
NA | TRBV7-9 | ASSLAGTGSGSSPLH
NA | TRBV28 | ASSSGVLWAF
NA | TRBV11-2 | ASSSFPSGGVGSTDTQY
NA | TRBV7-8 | ASSRRAIDNEQF
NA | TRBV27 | ASSLKTRDIRTSCSPLH
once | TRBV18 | ASSLDQSGSSTNTGELF
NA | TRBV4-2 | ASSQVGRKDTQY
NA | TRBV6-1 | ASSIGQGRGYT
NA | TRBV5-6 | ASSLVASAHTYEQY
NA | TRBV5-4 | ASSLAVAGTEAF
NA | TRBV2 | ASSKGARGNTIY